A single sample is the source of the 12 T cell receptor beta chains below, sequenced in a study of sequential checkpoint blockade in melanoma. The treatment is: randomized to nivolumab then ipilimumab (arm A) or the reverse (arm B). Only in-frame clones appear in the TCRdb table, and some are missing; sequencing was by immunoSEQ multiplex PCR. Among roughly 5,100 clones listed, 60% to 80% were seen once. Specimen: CD8+ T cells sorted from blood (inferred from file names), collected from a patient given nivolumab and ipilimumab in sequence. These TCRs come from a human donor with melanoma.

The V gene is TRBV27, the J gene TRBJ1-2; D unclear. The V and J ends lost 6 bases and 6 bases respectively, with 11 bases between them. In germline, CDR1 is MNHEY, CDR2 SMNVEV (reference sequence). This CDR3 is 12 amino acids long. The CDR3 spells CASRTGRNGYTF. Written as DNA, the CDR3 is TGTGCCAGCAGAACGGGTAGGAATGGCTACACCTTC.

The chain couples TRBV29-1 to TRBJ2-6; 7 positions match TRBD1. J lost 0 bases, V lost 7 bases, and 3 bases had no gene match. CDR3 size: 14 residues. Germline V gene data show CDR1 as SQVTM and CDR2 as ANQGSEA. The CDR3 loop is CSARDSSGANVLTF. The DNA for the CDR3 is TGCAGCGCCAGGGACAGCTCTGGGGCCAACGTCCTGACTTTC.

The chain combines TRBV5-1 with TRBJ2-1; D remains ambiguous. V dropped 5 bases and J dropped 5 bases, with 8 bases sitting between them. Germline V gives CDR1 SGHRS, CDR2 YFSETQ. CDR3 length: 12 residues. Here the CDR3 reads CASRSSDNEQFF. CDR3 nucleotides: TGCGCCAGCAGGAGCAGCGACAATGAGCAGTTCTTC.

The chain couples TRBV7-8 to TRBJ2-7; D gene ambiguous. The CDR3 runs to 12 residues. The V gene lost 1 base and the J gene lost 7 bases, with 8 bases spanning the gap. Germline V gene sequence: CDR1 SGHVS, CDR2 FQNEAQ. This chain's CDR3 is CASSLGPKEQYF. In DNA form, the CDR3 reads TGTGCCAGCAGCTTAGGGCCGAAAGAGCAGTACTTC.

V gene TRBV9 combines with J gene TRBJ1-4; D unclear. Germline CDR1 and CDR2: SGDLS and YYNGEE. Trimming took 0 bases from V and 7 from J, leaving 13 bases between them. There are 15 residues in the CDR3. This CDR3 reads CASSVGSLASEKLFF. CDR3 coding DNA: TGTGCCAGCAGCGTAGGGTCCCTGGCAAGTGAAAAACTGTTTTTT.

The V gene is TRBV27, the J gene TRBJ2-2, with TRBD1 as a possible D gene (6 bases). CDR1 and CDR2 (germline): MNHEY, SMNVEV (reference sequence). There are 16 residues in the CDR3. The V end lost 7 bases, the J end lost 2 bases, and 17 bases lay between the germline ends. CDR3 coding DNA: TGTGCCAGCATTGCCAACTCGGGACATAACACCGGGGAGCTGTTTTTT. Encoded protein: CASIANSGHNTGELFF.

The chain has TRBV4-1 and TRBJ2-7, with 9 bases aligning to TRBD1. CDR3 length: 17 residues. The ends lost 0 bases at V and 3 bases at J; junction bases unmatched: 9. Germline CDR1 and CDR2: MGHRA and YSYEKL. CDR3 coding DNA: TGCGCCAGCAGCCAAGAGCCCCAGGACAGGGGTATCTACGAGCAGTACTTC. Its protein product is CASSQEPQDRGIYEQYF.

As for this clone: The same CDR3 also results from other DNA sequences found in this sample. The chain carries TRBV29-1 and TRBJ1-1; D unresolved. The CDR3 has 12 amino acids. Between the trimmed V and J ends, which lost 1 base and 8 bases, there was a span of 11 bases. The V gene's germline CDR1 is SQVTM and CDR2 ANQGSEA. CDR3 sequence reads: CSVEVTYLEAFF. The CDR3, as DNA: TGCAGCGTTGAAGTTACTTATCTAGAAGCTTTCTTT.

V gene TRBV7-8 combines with J gene TRBJ1-6; maybe TRBD1 (5 bases). The germline CDR1 and CDR2 sequences are SGHVS and FQNEAQ. This CDR3 is built from 14 residues. The V end lost 1 base, the J end lost 7 bases, and 8 bases lay between the germline ends. CDR3 region: CASSLEGINSPLHF. The CDR3 coding sequence is TGTGCCAGCAGCTTAGAGGGGATCAATTCACCCCTCCACTTT.

The J gene is TRBJ2-7, the V gene TRBV6-1; tentative D call: TRBD1 (6 bases). V was pared by 3 bases and J by 0 bases, with 21 bases between. CDR1 and CDR2 (germline): MNHNS, SASEGT. The CDR3 contains 18 residues. Here the CDR3 DNA reads TGTGCCAGCAGTGAGCGCTCGACAGGTCTACAAAGCTCCTACGAGCAGTACTTC. This codes for CASSERSTGLQSSYEQYF.

This clone was seen only a few times. This chain joins TRBV6-4 and TRBJ2-3; maybe TRBD1 (7 bases). Trimming shortened V by 0 bases and J by 5 bases, and 12 bases separated the two germline ends. Looked up from germline, CDR1 is MRHNA and CDR2 is SNTAGT. CDR3 size: 15 residues. The CDR3 sequence is CASSDSTQGGDTQYF. For the CDR3, the DNA is TGTGCCAGCAGTGACTCAACCCAGGGGGGAGATACGCAGTATTTT.

This rearrangement joins TRBV4-3 to TRBJ1-4; 8 nucleotides agree with TRBD1. V trimming: 4 bases; J trimming: 0 bases; junction bases outside the gene matches: 13. Germline V gene data show CDR1 as LGHNA and CDR2 as YSLEER. The CDR3 loop spans 19 amino acids. CDR3 coding DNA: TGCGCCAGCAGCCTTTCAGGCACAGGGGGAAGTGCAACTAATGAAAAACTGTTTTTT. Protein product: CASSLSGTGGSATNEKLFF.